This TCR beta chain emerged from a study of blood T cell repertoires in COVID-19. Study context: From the United States, Italy and Spain came samples of acute and convalescent COVID-19. In each case, the material was cDNA or gDNA derived from T cells, B-cell-depleted T cells, or PBMCs.

How the authors handled the data: Amplification of reference gene primers provided the estimated nucleated cell counts. Profiling relied on immunoSEQ multiplex PCR, and the TCRdb table lists in-frame clones only, not all of them. V and J calls and clone size are as listed in that table; D and trimming were resolved from the DNA. This sample carries roughly 26,000 clones, 82% of them seen once, and the ten largest clones take approximately 32%. With 3 bases removed from V and 4 bases from J, the gap between germline ends came to 15 bases. CDR1 SGHDN and CDR2 FVKESK come from the germline V gene. The CDR3 contains 15 residues.

This receptor was taken from a human donor in a cohort sampled during active COVID-19. The chain combines TRBV14 with TRBJ1-1; weak D call: TRBD1 (6 bases). Sequencing was carried out using peripheral blood. The DNA for the CDR3 is TGTGCCAGCAGCCAGATCAGGGGCCGACGCACTGAAGCTTTCTTT. The encoded protein is CASSQIRGRRTEAFF.